The TCR beta chain under discussion was sequenced for a study of T cell clusters in autoimmune cytopenias. TRB rearrangements were amplified by touch-down multiplex PCR with mixed TRB-A/B primers. Reprocessing the multiplex PCR reads, TCRdb reports a single entry for every CDR3 protein and omits DNA. The table lists under 8,500 distinct CDR3 sequences. TRB was amplified from approximately 250 ng of peripheral blood genomic DNA per sample. This CDR3 has 15 amino acids. Germline assignment: CDR1 MNHEY and CDR2 SMNVEV (reference sequence). The sample was also reused in another study, on T cell repertoires in aging, cancer and after chemotherapy.

The clonotype comes from a human donor in good health. Sequences were obtained from peripheral blood. The V gene is TRBV27, the J gene TRBJ2-5; TCRdb outputs TRBD2, but without DNA this stays unchecked. The CDR3 here is CASSSPSAGAETQYF.